Sequencing of this TCR beta chain was carried out in a study of cytomegalovirus exposure and HLA in healthy donors. Study in general: About 85 million unique TCRs from HLA-typed donors were held in an early release of data.

This CDR3 contains 15 residues. CDR1 is SGHDN, CDR2 FVKESK, per germline. The junction had 5 bases not matched to a gene; V was cut back by 3 bases and J by 4 bases. In the PCR, 60 Vbeta and 13 Jbeta primers were used. Here immunoSEQ multiplex PCR was the method, and the copy in TCRdb shows in-frame clones only, minus some. The profile shows around 170,000 clones, over 60% of them singletons. Study-level results: An ancestry cluster, one associated with Asian ancestry, reportedly showed fewer N-insertions than the 666-donor mean in a later analysis. In a later analysis, several top co-occurrence clusters appeared linked to parvovirus B19, influenza, CMV and Epstein-Barr virus.

About this clone itself: As yet, its antigen is unknown.

The TCR originated in a girl aged 10-17 years in good health and CMV-seronegative. The sequenced sample was PBMCs. The rearrangement uses TRBV14 and TRBJ2-7; TRBD1 matches at 11 bases. CDR3 nucleotides: TGTGCCAGCAGCCATCCGGGACAGGGGGAATACGAGCAGTACTTC. It encodes CASSHPGQGEYEQYF.